The 30 T cell receptor beta chains presented below share a single source sample, sequenced in a study of shared clonotypes between healthy human individuals (dated by TCRdb to the early 2020s). Library preparation was by the immunoSEQ multiplex PCR assay. TCRdb retrieved this table from immuneACCESS and kept in-frame rearrangements only. Not all clones are present; in checked studies, unresolved V genes account for under half, and no reason is known for the remainder. Here the sample has under 550,000 clones; 90% to 97% occur a single time. Jointly, the top ten make up roughly 0.06% of the sample. The sequenced material came from naive CD4+ T cells sorted from blood. The cell subset or site label for this specimen denotes: CD45RA+ positively selected. All receptors derive from a woman in her twenties or thirties in good health.

V and J are TRBV28 and TRBJ2-7, with D hard to call. The length of the CDR3 is 15 residues. Germline V gene lookup returns CDR1 MDHEN and CDR2 SYDVKM. The V end was cut by 4 bases, the J end by 0 bases, with 13 bases between. For the CDR3, the DNA is TGTGCCAGCAGTTCCTCTGCGGCGAGCTCCTACGAGCAGTACTTC. This gives the protein CASSSSAASSYEQYF.

This chain uses TRBV28 with TRBJ1-2; 7 positions match TRBD1. Germline V gene sequence: CDR1 MDHEN, CDR2 SYDVKM. The CDR3 is 15 residues long. Unmatched junction bases numbered 13, after V lost 8 bases and J lost 4 bases. The CDR3 is CASQMGQSSIYGYTF. CDR3 nucleotide sequence: TGTGCCAGCCAAATGGGACAGTCCTCGATCTATGGCTACACCTTC.

A remark on this clone: At the DNA level, this CDR3 is encoded by other sequences in the same sample as well. V usage is TRBV6-1 and J usage is TRBJ2-7; 9 bases line up with TRBD1. Germline V lookup: CDR1 MNHNS, CDR2 SASEGT. The CDR3 is 15 residues long. V shed 6 bases, J shed 1 base, and the junction held 7 bases outside the gene matches. The CDR3 loop reads CASSESGTGSYEQYF. The DNA for the CDR3 is TGTGCCAGCAGCGAGTCCGGGACAGGGTCCTACGAGCAGTACTTC.

To note about this clone: It is unclear where the CDR3 begins or ends on the DNA, so no DNA is shown, and the CDR3 is as TCRdb lists it. The V call is TRBV21-1, the J call TRBJ2-3; TRBD1 was called by the table and not checked on the DNA. TRBV21-1 is reported as a pseudogene. The CDR3 extends over 15 residues, inclusive of both ends. The CDR3 spells CASTSFGRGTDTQYF.

CDR3 region: CASSQDLGELNTEAFF. The CDR3 DNA sequence: TGTGCCAGCAGCCAAGATCTGGGGGAACTGAACACTGAAGCTTTCTTT. The chain links TRBV14 to TRBJ1-1; D is possibly TRBD1 (5 bases). V was cut by 0 bases and J by 0 bases, with 11 bases left in between. Germline V gives CDR1 SGHDN, CDR2 FVKESK. This CDR3 is built from 16 residues.

The chain joins TRBV7-2 to TRBJ2-7, with D possibly being TRBD1 (6 bases). The CDR3 extends over 14 amino acids. Trimming removed 2 bases from V and 5 bases from J, with 13 bases in between. CDR1 and CDR2 from the germline V gene are SGHTA and FQGNSA. CDR3 sequence (DNA): TGTGCCAGCAGCTTAAACGTTAGGGGGAACGAGCAGTACTTC. Residues: CASSLNVRGNEQYF.

V and J are TRBV28 and TRBJ1-1; D remains ambiguous. V lost 4 bases, J lost 11 bases, and 14 bases lay in between. This CDR3 comprises 12 residues. CDR1 is MDHEN, CDR2 SYDVKM, per germline. The CDR3 region is CASSSGGLWAFF. CDR3 bases: TGTGCCAGCAGTTCCGGAGGGCTTTGGGCTTTCTTT.

The chain employs TRBV30 and TRBJ1-1; 7 bases agree with TRBD1. The ends lost 5 bases at V and 0 bases at J; junction bases unmatched: 3. The V gene's germline CDR1 is GTSNPN and CDR2 SVGIG (reference sequence). The CDR3 has 13 amino acids. CDR3 residues: CAWSTGMNTEAFF. The CDR3 nucleotides are TGTGCCTGGTCGACAGGGATGAACACTGAAGCTTTCTTT. Full variable domain (rest looked up from reference TRBV30 and TRBJ1-1): SQTIHQWPATLVQPVGSPLSLECTVEGTSNPNLYWYRQAAGRGLQLLFYSVGIGQISSEVPQNLSASRPQDRQFILSSKKLLLSDSGFYLCAWSTGMNTEAFFGQGTRLTVV.

Comment on this clone: The sample carries other DNA sequences with the same CDR3. The rearrangement links TRBV28 to TRBJ2-5; the D gene is possibly TRBD1 (6 bases). This CDR3 region has 12 residues. Germline CDR1 reads MDHEN; CDR2 reads SYDVKM. V lost 6 bases to trimming and J lost 1 base, with 6 bases between them. CDR3 residues: CASRQGQETQYF. The CDR3 bases are TGTGCCAGCAGACAGGGCCAAGAGACCCAGTACTTC.

The genes are TRBV27 and TRBJ2-5; D is undetermined. Between the trimmed V and J ends, which lost 2 bases and 5 bases, there was a span of 18 bases. CDR1 is MNHEY, CDR2 SMNVEV, per germline (reference sequence). This CDR3 has 16 amino acids. Here the CDR3 DNA reads TGTGCCAGCAGTTTAAGTTGGCGGCCCCAAGGCGAGACCCAGTACTTC. Translated, it gives CASSLSWRPQGETQYF.

The gene calls are TRBV11-2 and TRBJ2-6; a possible D gene is TRBD1 (6 bases). The V end was cut by 7 bases, the J end by 0 bases, with 22 bases between. CDR3 size: 19 residues. Germline CDR1 reads SGHAT; CDR2 reads FQNNGV. For the CDR3, the DNA is TGTGCCAGCATCCGTTCTACAGGGATTCCCCTCTCTGGGGCCAACGTCCTGACTTTC. Amino acid sequence: CASIRSTGIPLSGANVLTF.

The V call is TRBV25-1, the J call TRBJ2-3, with 9 bases fitting TRBD2. Germline values: CDR1 MGHDK, CDR2 SYGVNS. V lost 7 bases and J lost 1; bases outside the gene matches: 12. The CDR3 is made up of 17 amino acids. CDR3 sequence reads: CASIIAGVLGGTDTQYF. CDR3 coding DNA: TGTGCCAGCATCATAGCGGGAGTTCTTGGAGGCACAGATACGCAGTATTTT.

A remark on this clone: The junction differs from germline at one of its ends, possibly a read error. The chain carries TRBV28 and TRBJ1-1; 7 nucleotides agree with TRBD1. Germline loops: CDR1 MDHEN, CDR2 SYDVKM. The CDR3 spans 15 residues. CDR3 region: CASSLEGTVQPRGIF. DNA for the CDR3: TGTGCCAGCAGTTTAGAAGGGACAGTACAACCCCGGGGTATCTTT.

The chain uses TRBV27 and TRBJ1-2; D remains ambiguous. Trimming removed 8 bases from V and 2 bases from J, with 9 bases in between. Germline V gives CDR1 MNHEY, CDR2 SMNVEV (reference sequence). The CDR3 loop spans 12 amino acids. This CDR3 is CASSGRNYGYTF. CDR3 nucleotides: TGTGCCAGCTCCGGTCGGAACTATGGCTACACCTTC.

This clone was seen only once. The chain uses TRBV7-8 and TRBJ2-3; 7 bases match TRBD2. Per the germline V gene, CDR1 is SGHVS and CDR2 is FQNEAQ. CDR3 size: 15 residues. J lost 3 bases, V lost 7 bases, and 10 bases had no gene match. Written as DNA, the CDR3 is TGTGCCAGCAAACAAGGCGGGAGTCCGACAGATACGCAGTATTTT. This encodes CASKQGGSPTDTQYF.

This chain uses TRBV5-6 with TRBJ1-2, with D unclear. Germline assignment: CDR1 SGHDT and CDR2 YYEEEE. The CDR3 loop spans 13 amino acids. The V and J ends lost 1 base and 4 bases respectively, with 8 bases between them. The CDR3 reads CASSLWGFYGYTF. CDR3 nucleotide sequence: TGTGCCAGCAGCTTGTGGGGATTCTATGGCTACACCTTC.

The chain couples TRBV11-2 to TRBJ1-1, with D perhaps matching TRBD1 (5 bases). The length of the CDR3 is 13 residues. Germline CDR1 is SGHAT and CDR2 is FQNNGV. The V end was cut by 5 bases, the J end by 2 bases, with 9 bases between. Written as DNA, the CDR3 is TGTGCCAGCAGCCTCGACAGCAACACTGAAGCTTTCTTT. It specifies CASSLDSNTEAFF.

This chain connects TRBV5-1 to TRBJ2-7; D unresolved. CDR1 and CDR2 from the germline V gene are SGHRS and YFSETQ. The CDR3 length is 13 residues. Trimming took off 5 bases at V and 4 bases at J, with 13 bases between the two ends. Here the CDR3 DNA reads TGCGCCAGCAGGGTCGGTACTAATTACGAGCAGTACTTC. Protein: CASRVGTNYEQYF. The complete variable domain, with remaining parts taken from reference TRBV5-1 and TRBJ2-7, reads KAGVTQTPRYLIKTRGQQVTLSCSPISGHRSVSWYQQTPGQGLQFLFEYFSETQRNKGNFPGRFSGRQFSNSRSEMNVSTLELGDSALYLCASRVGTNYEQYFGPGTRLTVT.

This chain connects TRBV7-9 to TRBJ2-7; 7 nucleotides align to TRBD1. The germline CDR1 and CDR2 sequences are SEHNR and FQNEAQ (reference sequence). CDR3 size: 14 residues. J gave up 8 bases and V 5 bases, and 12 bases lay outside the gene matches. The CDR3 spells CASSPKGSGQKQYF. Written as DNA, the CDR3 is TGTGCCAGCAGCCCGAAGGGGTCGGGACAGAAGCAGTACTTC.

This chain uses TRBV15 with TRBJ2-5; 14 positions agree with TRBD2. Judging by the DNA end, TRBJ2-7 fits better; the J call may be wrong. Germline CDR1 reads LNHNV; CDR2 reads YYDKDF (reference sequence). This CDR3 contains 16 residues. The CDR3 reads CATSPSGLAGGYEQYF. CDR3 DNA: TGTGCCACCAGTCCTTCCGGACTAGCGGGAGGCTACGAGCAGTACTTC.

J is TRBJ1-6 and V is TRBV9; D is possibly TRBD1 (5 bases). Germline CDR1 reads SGDLS; CDR2 reads YYNGEE. The CDR3 is made up of 15 amino acids. The V gene lost 0 bases and the J gene lost 9 bases, with 13 bases spanning the gap. The CDR3 here is CASSVAVRESSPLHF. CDR3 DNA sequence: TGTGCCAGCAGCGTAGCTGTCAGGGAAAGTTCACCCCTCCACTTT.

This clone was seen just once. The rearrangement uses TRBV28 and TRBJ2-2, with 10 bases identical to TRBD2. V shed 8 bases and J 6 bases; nucleotides not matched to a gene: 18. This CDR3 contains 18 residues. Germline V gene data show CDR1 as MDHEN and CDR2 as SYDVKM. Here the CDR3 reads CASGSIGILAGAPGELFF. The CDR3 bases are TGTGCCAGCGGGTCCATAGGAATTCTAGCGGGAGCTCCCGGGGAGCTGTTTTTT.

The chain couples TRBV27 to TRBJ2-7, with 13 bases fitting TRBD2. Germline V gene data show CDR1 as MNHEY and CDR2 as SMNVEV (reference sequence). The CDR3 is 21 residues long. V lost 3 bases, J lost 3 bases, and 20 bases stayed unmatched. CDR3 in amino acids: CASSFNPRGLAGDAGVYEQYF. Written as DNA, the CDR3 is TGTGCCAGCAGTTTCAATCCCCGCGGACTAGCGGGAGATGCGGGAGTCTACGAGCAGTACTTC.

V gene TRBV10-3 combines with J gene TRBJ2-7, with TRBD2 matching over 10 bases. The CDR3 is made up of 12 amino acids. After removal of 4 bases from V and 6 bases from J, the junction contained 0 bases not matched to a gene. Germline assignment: CDR1 ENHRY and CDR2 SYGVKD. CDR3 loop: CAISGLAGEQYF. Here the CDR3 DNA reads TGTGCCATCAGTGGACTAGCGGGCGAGCAGTACTTC.

The CDR3 loop is CARNRGVNTEAFF. DNA of the CDR3: TGTGCCAGAAATAGAGGGGTAAACACTGAAGCTTTCTTT. The chain is built from TRBV19 and TRBJ1-1, with D perhaps matching TRBD1 (5 bases). The V end lost 9 bases, the J end lost 2 bases, and 13 bases lay between the germline ends. Germline V gene data show CDR1 as LNHDA and CDR2 as SQIVND (reference sequence). The CDR3 contains 13 residues.

The V call is TRBV5-1, the J call TRBJ2-5; perhaps D is TRBD1 or TRBD2 (5 bases each). The better agreement between TRBJ2-7 and the DNA end casts doubt on the J call. Germline V gene lookup returns CDR1 SGHRS and CDR2 YFSETQ. CDR3 length: 14 amino acids. CDR3 region: CASSLAWDGYEQYF. The CDR3 nucleotides read TGCGCCAGCAGCTTGGCCTGGGACGGCTACGAGCAGTACTTC.

The chain carries TRBV6-6 and TRBJ2-5; 8 positions agree with TRBD2. The closer fit of TRBJ2-7 to the DNA end suggests the J call may be wrong. CDR3 size: 16 residues. Germline V lookup: CDR1 MNHNY, CDR2 SVGAGI (reference sequence). CDR3 sequence reads: CASRRAGTRKGIEQYF. Here the CDR3 DNA reads TGTGCCAGCAGGAGAGCTGGGACTAGGAAGGGTATCGAGCAGTACTTC.

The rearrangement links TRBV10-3 to TRBJ2-5, with 9 positions matching TRBD1. Per germline, CDR1 ENHRY and CDR2 SYGVKD. V gave up 6 bases and J gave up 3 bases; unmatched junction bases: 2. The length of the CDR3 is 13 residues. CDR3 sequence: CAIRGTGKETQYF. CDR3 DNA sequence: TGTGCCATCAGGGGGACAGGGAAAGAGACCCAGTACTTC.

The chain recombines TRBV28 with TRBJ2-5; a possible D gene is TRBD1 (6 bases). CDR1 is MDHEN and CDR2 is SYDVKM in the germline V gene. CDR3 length: 12 amino acids. V was clipped by 1 base and J by 11 bases, with 11 bases between them. The CDR3: CASSLYPGEQYF. CDR3 bases: TGTGCCAGCAGTTTATACCCAGGGGAGCAGTACTTC.

The chain joins TRBV7-9 to TRBJ2-5, with 8 bases fitting TRBD1. The CDR3 loop spans 16 amino acids. V lost 4 bases, J lost 2 bases, and 9 bases stayed unmatched. Germline V gene data show CDR1 as SEHNR and CDR2 as FQNEAQ (reference sequence). The CDR3 spells CASSSGTGGRQETQYF. In DNA, the CDR3 is TGTGCCAGCAGCTCCGGGACAGGTGGGCGGCAAGAGACCCAGTACTTC.